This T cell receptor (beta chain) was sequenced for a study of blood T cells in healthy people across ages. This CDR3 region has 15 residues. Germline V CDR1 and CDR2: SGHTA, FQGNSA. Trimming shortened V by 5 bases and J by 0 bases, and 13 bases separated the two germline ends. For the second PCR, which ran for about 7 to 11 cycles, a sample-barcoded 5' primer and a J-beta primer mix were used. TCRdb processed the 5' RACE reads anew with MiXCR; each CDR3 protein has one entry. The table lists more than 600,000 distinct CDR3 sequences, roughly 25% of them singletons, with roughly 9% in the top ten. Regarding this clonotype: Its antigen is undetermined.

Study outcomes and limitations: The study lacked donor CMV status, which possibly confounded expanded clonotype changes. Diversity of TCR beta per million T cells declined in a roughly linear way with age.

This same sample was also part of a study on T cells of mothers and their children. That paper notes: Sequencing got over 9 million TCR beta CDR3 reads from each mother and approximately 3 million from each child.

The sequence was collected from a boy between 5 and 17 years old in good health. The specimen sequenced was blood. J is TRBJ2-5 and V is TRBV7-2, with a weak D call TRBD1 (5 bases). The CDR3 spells CASSPLPGYQETQYF. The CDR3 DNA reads TGTGCCAGCAGCCCCTTGCCAGGGTACCAAGAGACCCAGTACTTC.